The TCR beta chain under discussion was sequenced for a study of blood T cell repertoires in COVID-19. Study-wide background: COVID-19 samples collected from the United States, Italy and Spain covered acute and convalescent phases.

Original data processing: Reference gene primers were amplified, and this amplification served to estimate nucleated cell counts. Some clones are missing from TCRdb's copy, which holds only in-frame ones; the method was immunoSEQ multiplex PCR. Clone size and V and J calls were adopted from that table, with D and trimming inferred from the DNA. This table has hundreds of thousands of clones, 85% to 90% appearing once. This sequence originates from a human donor in a cohort sampled during active COVID-19. The sequencing sample was made of peripheral blood.

CDR3 in amino acids: CASSQVLGQGPGNTIYF. The CDR3 DNA sequence: TGTGCCAGCAGCCAAGTGTTGGGACAGGGGCCTGGAAACACCATATATTTT. V is TRBV3-1 (or the pseudogene TRBV3-2) and J is TRBJ1-3; 10 bases are a match to TRBD1. The CDR3 loop spans 17 amino acids. V gave up 1 base and J gave up 2 bases; unmatched junction bases: 5. From germline, CDR1 is LGHDT and CDR2 YNNKEL (reference sequence).